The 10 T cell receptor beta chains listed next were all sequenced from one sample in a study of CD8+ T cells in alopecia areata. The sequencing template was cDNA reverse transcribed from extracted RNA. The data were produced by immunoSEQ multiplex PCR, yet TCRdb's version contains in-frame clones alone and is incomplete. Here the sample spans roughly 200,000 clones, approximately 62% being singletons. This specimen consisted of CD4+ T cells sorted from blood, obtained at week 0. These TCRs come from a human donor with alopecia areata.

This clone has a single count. The CDR3 nucleotides are TGTGCCAGCAGTCCTCAGGGAGGGGAGACCCAGTACTTC. As protein: CASSPQGGETQYF. This chain connects TRBV6-6 to TRBJ2-5; 7 bases align to TRBD2. The CDR3 runs to 13 residues. V gave up 5 bases and J gave up 5 bases; unmatched junction bases: 5. CDR1 and CDR2 from the germline V gene are MNHNY and SVGAGI (reference sequence).

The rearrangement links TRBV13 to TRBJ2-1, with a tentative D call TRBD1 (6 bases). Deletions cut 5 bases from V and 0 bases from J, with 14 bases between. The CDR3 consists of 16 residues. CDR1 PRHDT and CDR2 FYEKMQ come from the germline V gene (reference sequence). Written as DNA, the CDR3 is TGTGCCAGCAGCCCTACGGCAGGGGCCTCCTACAATGAGCAGTTCTTC. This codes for CASSPTAGASYNEQFF.

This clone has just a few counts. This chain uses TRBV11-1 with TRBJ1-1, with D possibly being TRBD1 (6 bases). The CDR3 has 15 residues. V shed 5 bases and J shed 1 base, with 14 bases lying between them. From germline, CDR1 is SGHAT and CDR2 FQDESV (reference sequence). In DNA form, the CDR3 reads TGTGCCAGCAGCCCAGGACAGTTGAAGAACACTGAAGCTTTCTTT. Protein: CASSPGQLKNTEAFF.

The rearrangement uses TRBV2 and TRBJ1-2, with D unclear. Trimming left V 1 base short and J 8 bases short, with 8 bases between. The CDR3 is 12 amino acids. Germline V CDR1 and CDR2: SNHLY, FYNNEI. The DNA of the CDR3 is TGTGCCAGCAGTGAAGGCCTCGGGGGCTACACCTTC. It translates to CASSEGLGGYTF. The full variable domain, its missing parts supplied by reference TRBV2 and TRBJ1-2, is EPEVTQTPSHQVTQMGQEVILRCVPISNHLYFYWYRQILGQKVEFLVSFYNNEISEKSEIFDDQFSVERPDGSNFTLKIRSTKLEDSAMYFCASSEGLGGYTFGSGTRLTVV.

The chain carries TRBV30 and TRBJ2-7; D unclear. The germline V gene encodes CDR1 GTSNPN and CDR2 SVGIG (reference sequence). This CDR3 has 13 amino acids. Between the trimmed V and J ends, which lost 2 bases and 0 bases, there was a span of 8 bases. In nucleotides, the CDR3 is TGTGCCTGGAGTCAAGGTCTCTCCTACGAGCAGTACTTC. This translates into CAWSQGLSYEQYF.

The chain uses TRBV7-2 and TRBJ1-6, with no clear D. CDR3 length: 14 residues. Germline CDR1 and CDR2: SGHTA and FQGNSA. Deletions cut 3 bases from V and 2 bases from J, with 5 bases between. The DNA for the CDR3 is TGTGCCAGCAGCTTGGGGACCTATAATTCACCCCTCCACTTT. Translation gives CASSLGTYNSPLHF. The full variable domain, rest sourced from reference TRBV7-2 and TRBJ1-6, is GAGVSQSPSNKVTEKGKDVELRCDPISGHTALYWYRQSLGQGLEFLIYFQGNSAPDKSGLPSDRFSAERTGGSVSTLTIQRTQQEDSAVYLCASSLGTYNSPLHFGNGTRLTVT.

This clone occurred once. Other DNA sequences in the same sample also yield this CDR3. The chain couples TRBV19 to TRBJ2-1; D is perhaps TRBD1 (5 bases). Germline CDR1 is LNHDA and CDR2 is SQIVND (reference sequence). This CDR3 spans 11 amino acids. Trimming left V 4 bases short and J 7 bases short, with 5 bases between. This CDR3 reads CASSTGNEQFF. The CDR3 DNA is TGTGCCAGTAGTACAGGGAATGAGCAGTTCTTC. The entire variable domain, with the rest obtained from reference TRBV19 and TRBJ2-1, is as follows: DGGITQSPKYLFRKEGQNVTLSCEQNLNHDAMYWYRQDPGQGLRLIYYSQIVNDFQKGDIAEGYSVSREKKESFPLTVTSAQKNPTAFYLCASSTGNEQFFGPGTRLTVL.

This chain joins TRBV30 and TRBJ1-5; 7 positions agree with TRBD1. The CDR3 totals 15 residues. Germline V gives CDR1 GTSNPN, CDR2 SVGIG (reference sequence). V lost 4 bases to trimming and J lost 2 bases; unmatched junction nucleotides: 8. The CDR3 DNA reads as TGTGCCTGGACATCTGGGACAGCGGGCAATCAGCCCCAGCATTTT. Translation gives CAWTSGTAGNQPQHF.

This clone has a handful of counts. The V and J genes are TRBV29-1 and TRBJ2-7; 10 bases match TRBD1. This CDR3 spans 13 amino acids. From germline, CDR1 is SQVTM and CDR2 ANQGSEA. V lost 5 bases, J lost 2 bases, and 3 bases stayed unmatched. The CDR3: CSVRQGATYEQYF. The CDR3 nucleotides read TGCAGCGTTAGACAGGGGGCCACCTACGAGCAGTACTTC.

The CDR3: CASSQDRGLAGGRILNEQFF. The CDR3 DNA sequence: TGCGCCAGCAGCCAAGATAGAGGCCTAGCGGGGGGGCGGATCCTCAATGAGCAGTTCTTC. The rearrangement uses TRBV4-3 and TRBJ2-1, with 12 bases identical to TRBD2. CDR3 length: 20 residues. Per germline, CDR1 LGHNA and CDR2 YSLEER. V lost 0 bases, J lost 6 bases, and 15 bases stayed unmatched.